The T cell receptor beta chain under discussion was sequenced for a study of T cell responses to AZD1222 COVID-19 vaccine. Using immunoSEQ multiplex PCR, the repertoire was profiled, and TCRdb retains in-frame clones only, with some absent. This sample has 150,000 to 180,000 clones, with 90% found just once. As concerns this clone: Its antigen is unidentified.

V lost 3 bases and J 5 bases, leaving 10 bases between the germline ends. This CDR3 contains 14 residues. The V gene's germline CDR1 is MRHNA and CDR2 SNTAGT. Points from the study as a whole: Spike was spanned by vaccine-associated CD4 TCRs, with dominance at 160-218 and 743-854. A rise in Spike-specific TCR breadth and depth followed two AZD1222 doses. Repertoires were collected only later (after the peak T cell response had occurred).

The V gene is TRBV6-4, the J gene TRBJ2-2, with D possibly being TRBD1 (6 bases). The sequences come from peripheral blood, collected on day 0 of AZD1222 vaccination. The receptor's source is an adult in good health. This CDR3 is CASSEQGSTGELFF. CDR3 nucleotides: TGTGCCAGCAGTGAGCAGGGGTCGACCGGGGAGCTGTTTTTT.